This T cell receptor (beta chain) was sequenced for a study of response to subunit inactivated influenza vaccine. Germline V gene sequence: CDR1 KGHDR, CDR2 SFDVKD. The CDR3 extends over 17 amino acids. Trimming removed 3 bases at V and 2 bases at J, with 17 bases between. TCRdb recomputed calls from the RT-PCR reads with MiXCR, one row per CDR3 protein. The sample includes roughly 500,000 distinct CDR3 sequences, roughly 23% of them seen just once. J is TRBJ2-3 and V is TRBV24-1; D is possibly TRBD1 (6 bases). The sequenced sample was CD4+ T cells sorted from PBMCs, obtained less than 6 days after vaccination. The TCR sequence derives from a man over 45 who received an inactivated influenza vaccine. This CDR3 reads CATSDGGLATYTDTQYF. In DNA, the CDR3 is TGTGCCACCAGTGATGGGGGCTTAGCTACATACACAGATACGCAGTATTTT.